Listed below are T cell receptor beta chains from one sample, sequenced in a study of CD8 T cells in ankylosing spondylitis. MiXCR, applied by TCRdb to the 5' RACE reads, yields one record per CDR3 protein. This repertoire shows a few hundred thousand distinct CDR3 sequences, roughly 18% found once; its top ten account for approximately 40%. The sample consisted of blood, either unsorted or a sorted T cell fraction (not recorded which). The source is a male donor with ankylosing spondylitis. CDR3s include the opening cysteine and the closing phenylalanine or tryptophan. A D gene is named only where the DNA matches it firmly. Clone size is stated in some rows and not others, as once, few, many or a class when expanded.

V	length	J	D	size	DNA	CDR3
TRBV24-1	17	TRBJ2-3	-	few	TGTGCCACCAGTGACCCGGGGGCTAGGGGCCCCACAGATACGCAGTATTTT	CATSDPGARGPTDTQYF
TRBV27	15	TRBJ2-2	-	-	TGTGCCAGCAGTCCGACGGACTTGAACACCGGGGAGCTGTTTTTT	CASSPTDLNTGELFF
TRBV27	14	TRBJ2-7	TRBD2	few	TGTGCCAGCTCTGATAGCGGGAGTGCTTACGAGCAGTACTTC	CASSDSGSAYEQYF
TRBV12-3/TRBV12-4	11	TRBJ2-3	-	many	TGTGCCAGCAGGAGGATGGATACGCAGTATTTT	CASRRMDTQYF
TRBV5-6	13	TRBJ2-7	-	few	TGTGCCAGCAGCCGAGCGTACATCTACGAGCAGTACTTC	CASSRAYIYEQYF
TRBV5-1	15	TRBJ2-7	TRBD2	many	TGCGCCAGCTCCTACCTAGCGGGAGAAGGTTACGAGCAGTACTTC	CASSYLAGEGYEQYF
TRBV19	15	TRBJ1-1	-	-	TGTGCCAGTACCCCCCGGGACACCGGCGAACTTGTAGCTTTCTTT	CASTPRDTGELVAFF
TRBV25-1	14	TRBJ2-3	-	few	TGTGCCAGCAGTCAAGAGTTTGGGACAGATACGCAGTATTTT	CASSQEFGTDTQYF
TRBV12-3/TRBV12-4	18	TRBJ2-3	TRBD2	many	TGTGCCAGCAGACTCCTCCACTGGGGGGGAGTCAGCACAGATACGCAGTATTTT	CASRLLHWGGVSTDTQYF
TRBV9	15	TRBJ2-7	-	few	TGTGCCAGCAGCGTAGGAGTAGGGCCCACCTACGAGCAGTACTTC	CASSVGVGPTYEQYF
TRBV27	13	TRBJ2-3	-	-	TGTGCCAGCAGTTTGTTTCCCACAGATACGCAGTATTTT	CASSLFPTDTQYF
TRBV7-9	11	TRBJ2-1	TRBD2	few	TGTGCCAGCGGACTAGCAGTTGAGCAGTTCTTC	CASGLAVEQFF
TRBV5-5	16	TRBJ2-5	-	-	TGTGCCAGCAGCTTGGCCCCTCGTTGGGGGCAAGAGACCCAGTACTTC	CASSLAPRWGQETQYF
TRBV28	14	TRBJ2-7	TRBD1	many	TGTGCCAGCAGTTCGGGGACAGGGGACGGCGAGCAGTACTTC	CASSSGTGDGEQYF
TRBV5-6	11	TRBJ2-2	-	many	TGTGCCAGCAGCTTTTCCGGGGAGCTGTTTTTT	CASSFSGELFF
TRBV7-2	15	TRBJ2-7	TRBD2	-	TGTGCCAGCAGCGGGTTAGCGGGAAACGCCTACGAGCAGTACTTC	CASSGLAGNAYEQYF
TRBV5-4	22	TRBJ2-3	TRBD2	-	TGTGCCAGCAGCCTGGTCTTCGGGACACCGGGACTAGCGGGCGATAGCACAGATACGCAGTATTTT	CASSLVFGTPGLAGDSTDTQYF
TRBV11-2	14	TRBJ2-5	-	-	TGTGCCAGCAGCTCCCGGGACTACCAAGAGACCCAGTACTTC	CASSSRDYQETQYF
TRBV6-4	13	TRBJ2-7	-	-	TGTGCCAGCAGTGAGTTTCAGTTCTACGAGCAGTACTTC	CASSEFQFYEQYF